A single sample gave rise to the 23 T cell receptor beta chains below, sequenced in a study of blood T cell repertoires in COVID-19. Some clones are missing from TCRdb's copy, which holds only in-frame ones; the method was immunoSEQ multiplex PCR. This sample carries under 200,000 clones, approximately 86% of them seen once, and the ten largest clones take roughly 9.2%. The sequenced material came from peripheral blood. The receptors were gathered from an elderly woman with acute or convalescent COVID-19.

The gene calls are TRBV5-6 and TRBJ2-6; possibly TRBD2 for D (5 bases). Germline CDR1 and CDR2: SGHDT and YYEEEE. V shed 1 base and J shed 3 bases, with 8 bases lying between them. This CDR3 spans 15 amino acids. The CDR3 protein is CASSLQRVGANVLTF. The DNA of the CDR3 is TGTGCCAGCAGCTTGCAGAGGGTTGGGGCCAACGTCCTGACTTTC.

The chain is built from TRBV3-1 (or the pseudogene TRBV3-2) and TRBJ2-2; 12 nucleotides match TRBD2. The CDR3 covers 18 residues. Germline CDR1 reads LGHDT; CDR2 reads YNNKEL (reference sequence). The junction had 5 bases not matched to a gene; V was cut back by 1 base and J by 2 bases. The CDR3: CASSQVWTSGANTGELFF. In DNA, the CDR3 is TGTGCCAGCAGCCAAGTATGGACTAGCGGGGCAAACACCGGGGAGCTGTTTTTT.

The CDR3 DNA reads as TGTGCCATCAGTGAGCCGACAGGTTACGAGCAGTACTTC. Its protein product is CAISEPTGYEQYF. This chain joins TRBV10-3 and TRBJ2-7; perhaps TRBD1 as D (6 bases). Germline V lookup: CDR1 ENHRY, CDR2 SYGVKD. This CDR3 is 13 amino acids long. V lost 2 bases, J lost 4 bases, and 9 bases lay in between.

This clone showed up just a few times. The chain carries TRBV11-2 and TRBJ2-2; 8 bases align to TRBD2. V shed 2 bases, J shed 2 bases, and the junction held 4 bases outside the gene matches. The CDR3 has 16 residues. CDR1 and CDR2 (germline): SGHAT, FQNNGV. The CDR3 is CASSLNLAGNTGELFF. Written as DNA, the CDR3 is TGTGCCAGCAGCTTAAATCTAGCGGGCAACACCGGGGAGCTGTTTTTT.

This sequence joins TRBV5-1 and TRBJ2-3, with D hard to call. Germline V gene sequence: CDR1 SGHRS, CDR2 YFSETQ. CDR3 length equals 15 residues. V shed 4 bases and J shed 4 bases, with 16 bases lying between them. This CDR3 reads CASSGSLETADTQYF. The CDR3 DNA follows: TGCGCCAGCAGCGGGTCCCTAGAAACCGCAGATACGCAGTATTTT.

The chain employs TRBV7-2 and TRBJ1-5; TRBD1 agrees at 7 bases. V lost 2 bases to trimming and J lost 5 bases; unmatched junction nucleotides: 3. Per germline, CDR1 SGHTA and CDR2 FQGNSA. The CDR3 has 14 amino acids. The CDR3 spells CASSLSTGDQPQHF. The CDR3 DNA sequence: TGTGCCAGCAGCTTAAGCACAGGGGATCAGCCCCAGCATTTT. The full variable domain, its missing parts supplied by reference TRBV7-2 and TRBJ1-5, is GAGVSQSPSNKVTEKGKDVELRCDPISGHTALYWYRQSLGQGLEFLIYFQGNSAPDKSGLPSDRFSAERTGGSVSTLTIQRTQQEDSAVYLCASSLSTGDQPQHFGDGTRLSIL.

This rearrangement joins TRBV24-1 to TRBJ2-5, with D perhaps matching TRBD2 (6 bases). The germline V gene has CDR1 KGHDR and CDR2 SFDVKD. V was clipped by 3 bases and J by 5 bases, with 15 bases between them. CDR3 length: 15 residues. In DNA, the CDR3 is TGTGCCACCAGTGATACCCTGGCGGGGTCGGAGACCCAGTACTTC. It yields the protein CATSDTLAGSETQYF.

This sequence joins TRBV27 and TRBJ2-7; D uncertain. Germline CDR1 MNHEY, CDR2 SMNVEV (reference sequence). Trimming removed 6 bases from V and 3 bases from J, with 15 bases in between. There are 14 residues in the CDR3. CDR3 loop: CASSRGATYYEQYF. Written as DNA, the CDR3 is TGTGCCAGCAGCAGAGGAGCCACCTACTACGAGCAGTACTTC.

The chain joins TRBV2 to TRBJ1-1; 12 bases are a match to TRBD1. Germline V gene sequence: CDR1 SNHLY, CDR2 FYNNEI. The ends lost 6 bases at V and 5 bases at J; junction bases unmatched: 4. The CDR3 has 14 amino acids. The DNA of the CDR3 is TGTGCCAGCAGAGGGACAGGGGGCTGGACTGAAGCTTTCTTT. This sequence encodes CASRGTGGWTEAFF.

The chain joins TRBV6-2 or TRBV6-3 to TRBJ2-1, with TRBD2 matching 9 bases. The CDR3 has 15 amino acids. V lost 4 bases, J lost 4 bases, and 5 bases stayed unmatched. Germline CDR1 reads MNHEY; CDR2 reads SVGEGT. CDR3 in amino acids: CASSFPAGGYNEQFF. CDR3 sequence (DNA): TGTGCCAGCAGTTTCCCTGCGGGGGGGTACAATGAGCAGTTCTTC.

The chain combines TRBV14 with TRBJ2-5; no reliable D call. Germline V CDR1 and CDR2: SGHDN, FVKESK. CDR3 length: 17 residues. V was shortened by 1 base and J by 2 bases, with 17 bases between the two germline ends. The CDR3 protein is CASSQVFRPTGQETQYF. CDR3 nucleotide sequence: TGTGCCAGCAGCCAAGTATTTAGACCGACCGGGCAAGAGACCCAGTACTTC.

The chain is built from TRBV7-9 and TRBJ1-2, with 7 bases aligning to TRBD1. Germline CDR1 is SEHNR and CDR2 is FQNEAQ (reference sequence). V shed 5 bases, J shed 4 bases, and the junction held 1 base outside the gene matches. The CDR3 is 12 amino acids. The CDR3: CASSRDSYGYTF. The CDR3 DNA reads TGTGCCAGCAGCCGGGACAGCTATGGCTACACCTTC.

The rearrangement joins TRBV9 to TRBJ2-3, with D tentatively TRBD2 (6 bases). Germline V gene sequence: CDR1 SGDLS, CDR2 YYNGEE. Trimming took off 0 bases at V and 6 bases at J, with 11 bases between the two ends. The CDR3 runs to 14 residues. The CDR3 is CASSVGTGGDTQYF. In DNA form, the CDR3 reads TGTGCCAGCAGCGTAGGAACAGGAGGGGATACGCAGTATTTT. Supplemented by reference TRBV9 and TRBJ2-3, the full variable domain reads DSGVTQTPKHLITATGQRVTLRCSPRSGDLSVYWYQQSLDQGLQFLIQYYNGEERAKGNILERFSAQQFPDLHSELNLSSLELGDSALYFCASSVGTGGDTQYFGPGTRLTVL.

The chain combines TRBV5-1 with TRBJ1-2; 7 bases map to TRBD1. In germline, CDR1 is SGHRS, CDR2 YFSETQ. V shed 4 bases and J 4 bases; nucleotides not matched to a gene: 7. The CDR3 is made up of 14 amino acids. For the CDR3, the DNA is TGCGCCAGCAGCACTGGCCGGACAGGCTATGGCTACACCTTC. This gives the protein CASSTGRTGYGYTF.

The rearrangement links TRBV7-2 to TRBJ1-2; TRBD1 aligns across 9 bases. The CDR3 has 14 amino acids. Germline CDR1 SGHTA, CDR2 FQGNSA. J was trimmed by 5 bases and V by 5 bases; bases with no gene match: 6. CDR3 nucleotide sequence: TGTGCCAGCAGCCCATCCGGGACAGGGTATGGCTACACCTTC. As protein: CASSPSGTGYGYTF.

The chain combines TRBV30 with TRBJ1-2, with D perhaps TRBD1 (5 bases). Germline V gene data show CDR1 as GTSNPN and CDR2 as SVGIG (reference sequence). The CDR3 is 16 residues long. V lost 2 bases, J lost 8 bases, and 24 bases lay in between. In DNA form, the CDR3 reads TGTGCCTGGAGTCGGTCAGGGATTTGGATATGGGGAGGCTACACCTTC. Its protein is CAWSRSGIWIWGGYTF.

This clone was recorded a few times. The chain carries TRBV28 and TRBJ1-3; TRBD1 matches 10 bases. This CDR3 has 15 residues. The germline V gene has CDR1 MDHEN and CDR2 SYDVKM. V lost 3 bases and J lost 4; bases outside the gene matches: 3. Here the CDR3 reads CASSFSGQGGNTIYF. For the CDR3, the DNA is TGTGCCAGCAGTTTCTCGGGACAGGGGGGAAACACCATATATTTT.

The chain combines TRBV27 with TRBJ2-5; no definite D call. This CDR3 comprises 12 residues. Between the trimmed V and J ends, which lost 4 bases and 5 bases, there was a span of 8 bases. Germline V CDR1 and CDR2: MNHEY, SMNVEV (reference sequence). For the CDR3, the DNA is TGTGCCAGCAGTTCCACCCGGGAGACCCAGTACTTC. Translation: CASSSTRETQYF.

The V gene is TRBV6-1, the J gene TRBJ2-1; TRBD2 matches at 8 bases. CDR1 MNHNS and CDR2 SASEGT come from the germline V gene. Trimming cost V 3 bases and J 8 bases; bases outside gene matches: 6. This CDR3 spans 14 amino acids. The CDR3 reads CASSDAGGFHEQFF. The CDR3 coding sequence is TGTGCCAGCAGTGACGCGGGAGGATTCCATGAGCAGTTCTTC.

The chain couples TRBV11-2 to TRBJ1-1; a possible D gene is TRBD1 (6 bases). The CDR3 runs to 15 residues. V lost 5 bases and J lost 0, with 13 bases in between. CDR1 is SGHAT, CDR2 FQNNGV, per germline. DNA of the CDR3: TGTGCCAGCAGCCTCACAGGGAGCATGAACACTGAAGCTTTCTTT. Translation: CASSLTGSMNTEAFF.

This clone was detected only once. The rearrangement uses TRBV7-8 and TRBJ2-6, with TRBD2 as a possible D gene (5 bases). The CDR3 is 15 amino acids. Germline CDR1 SGHVS, CDR2 FQNEAQ. V was cut by 0 bases and J by 2 bases, with 5 bases left in between. The CDR3 DNA is TGTGCCAGCAGCTTAGCCGGGGCTGGGGCCAACGTCCTGACTTTC. It is translated as CASSLAGAGANVLTF.

J is TRBJ1-4 and V is TRBV4-1; TRBD1 is a possible D gene (5 bases). Germline-derived CDR1 and CDR2 are MGHRA and YSYEKL. The CDR3 length is 15 residues. Deletions cut 4 bases from V and 10 bases from J, with 19 bases between. CDR3 in DNA: TGCGCCAGCAGCCTCCAGGCTAGGGGTTACGGAAAACTGTTTTTT. Translation gives CASSLQARGYGKLFF.

Of note for this clone: Other DNA sequences in the same sample also yield this CDR3. V usage is TRBV5-1 and J usage is TRBJ2-5; 8 positions agree with TRBD1. The CDR3 spans 13 residues. Germline lookup yields CDR1 SGHRS and CDR2 YFSETQ. V trimming: 3 bases; J trimming: 5 bases; junction bases outside the gene matches: 3. CDR3 DNA sequence: TGCGCCAGCAGCTCGGACAGGGAGGAGACCCAGTACTTC. Protein sequence: CASSSDREETQYF. The full variable domain, rest sourced from reference TRBV5-1 and TRBJ2-5, is KAGVTQTPRYLIKTRGQQVTLSCSPISGHRSVSWYQQTPGQGLQFLFEYFSETQRNKGNFPGRFSGRQFSNSRSEMNVSTLELGDSALYLCASSSDREETQYFGPGTRLLVL.